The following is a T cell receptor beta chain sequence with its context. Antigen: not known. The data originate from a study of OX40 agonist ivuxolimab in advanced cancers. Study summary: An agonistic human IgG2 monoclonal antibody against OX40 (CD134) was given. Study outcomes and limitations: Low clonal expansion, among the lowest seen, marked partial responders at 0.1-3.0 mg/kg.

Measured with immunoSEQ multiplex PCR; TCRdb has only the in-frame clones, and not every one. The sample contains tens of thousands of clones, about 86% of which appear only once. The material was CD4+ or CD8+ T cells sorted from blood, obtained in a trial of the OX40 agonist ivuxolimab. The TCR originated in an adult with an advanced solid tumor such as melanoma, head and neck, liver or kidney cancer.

In DNA form, the CDR3 reads TGCGCCAGCAGCCAGGCAAGCGGGAGCTCCTACAATGAGCAGTTCTTC. It encodes CASSQASGSSYNEQFF. J is TRBJ2-1 and V is TRBV4-3; 8 bases line up with TRBD2. The CDR3 contains 16 residues. The germline CDR1 and CDR2 sequences are LGHNA and YSLEER. Trimming cost V 3 bases and J 0 bases; bases outside gene matches: 4.